This T cell receptor (beta chain) was captured by sequencing in a study of regulatory T cells in long-lasting Graves disease. The time point was: newly diagnosed GD, antithyroid drugs for less than 3 months. With RNA extracted from PBMCs as input, the TCR library was made. Study outcomes and limitations: Accuracy might have suffered from few samples. Persistent disease was associated with favored TRBV28 usage and with favored use of TRBJ1-2 and TRBJ2-5.

The CDR3 totals 14 residues. Trimming pared 4 bases from V and 4 bases from J, leaving 11 bases between. Per germline, CDR1 MNHNS and CDR2 SASEGT. This clonotype was counted ten times or more. Its specificity is not known. iRepertoire HTBI primers and Arm-PCR of CDR3 regions built TCR beta libraries. Each CDR3 protein is one row after TCRdb ran MiXCR on the multiplex PCR reads. The sample contains 400,000 to 500,000 distinct CDR3 sequences, 15% of which appear only once. These records were also assigned to another study, of T cells in Graves' hyperthyroidism and ophthalmopathy. Turning to that study: It was considered stable Graves' hyperthyroidism when ophthalmopathy did not progress within 18 months.

This specimen consisted of peripheral blood mononuclear cells (PBMCs), obtained at new diagnosis, from a patient treated with antithyroid drugs. The J gene is TRBJ1-3, the V gene TRBV6-1; D gene uncertain. The source of this sequence is a woman aged 40 to 50 with Graves disease. CDR3 region: CASSGRVFGNTIYF. DNA for the CDR3: TGTGCCAGCAGTGGAAGGGTATTCGGAAACACCATATATTTT.